Presented here are 12 T cell receptor beta chains from one specimen sequenced in a study of blood T cell repertoires in COVID-19. Libraries were prepared by immunoSEQ multiplex PCR; TCRdb keeps only in-frame clonotypes and omits some of them. The sample has about 120,000 clones; over 80% are singletons. Sequenced sample: peripheral blood. These receptor sequences come from a woman between 65 and 79 years old with acute or convalescent COVID-19.

The chain carries TRBV3-1 (or the pseudogene TRBV3-2) and TRBJ1-5, with D maybe TRBD1 (6 bases). This CDR3 comprises 15 residues. Germline V gene lookup returns CDR1 LGHDT and CDR2 YNNKEL (reference sequence). V was pared by 4 bases and J by 5 bases, with 15 bases between. CDR3: CASSPGTGRHQPQHF. CDR3 coding DNA: TGTGCCAGCAGCCCCGGAACAGGGCGTCATCAGCCCCAGCATTTT.

This rearrangement joins TRBV27 to TRBJ1-2; no firm D call. The germline V and J ends were trimmed by 6 bases and 5 bases, with 13 bases remaining between them. The V gene's germline CDR1 is MNHEY and CDR2 SMNVEV (reference sequence). The CDR3 is made up of 13 amino acids. CDR3 in DNA: TGTGCCAGCAGAGAGCAACTCGGGTATGGCTACACCTTC. Translation gives CASREQLGYGYTF.

The chain links TRBV28 to TRBJ1-4; a weak D match, TRBD1 (6 bases). Germline V lookup: CDR1 MDHEN, CDR2 SYDVKM. V was trimmed by 4 bases and J by 2 bases, leaving 17 bases between them. The CDR3 totals 17 residues. CDR3 DNA: TGTGCCAGCAGTTCCCGCGGGGGGCCCTCTACTAATGAAAAACTGTTTTTT. Translation: CASSSRGGPSTNEKLFF. The full variable domain, rest sourced from reference TRBV28 and TRBJ1-4, is DVKVTQSSRYLVKRTGEKVFLECVQDMDHENMFWYRQDPGLGLRLIYFSYDVKMKEKGDIPEGYSVSREKKERFSLILESASTNQTSMYLCASSSRGGPSTNEKLFFGSGTQLSVL.

The rearrangement uses TRBV27 and TRBJ1-5; TRBD1 might be the D (5 bases). The CDR3 spans 13 residues. The V end was cut by 5 bases, the J end by 8 bases, with 13 bases between. CDR1 is MNHEY and CDR2 is SMNVEV in the germline V gene (reference sequence). CDR3 in DNA: TGTGCCAGCAGTCCCGGGACTGGCAAGCCCCAGCATTTT. Translating it yields CASSPGTGKPQHF.

The chain is built from TRBV5-1 and TRBJ1-4, with TRBD1 matching over 9 bases. The CDR3 sequence is 14 residues long. Trimming at V came to 4 bases and at J to 6 bases, leaving 4 bases not matched to a gene. Germline CDR1 reads SGHRS; CDR2 reads YFSETQ. CDR3 region: CASSPGQGYEKLFF. CDR3 nucleotides: TGCGCCAGCAGCCCGGGACAGGGTTATGAAAAACTGTTTTTT.

The chain uses TRBV3-1 (or the pseudogene TRBV3-2) and TRBJ2-3; perhaps TRBD1 as D (6 bases). CDR3 length: 17 residues. The V end lost 2 bases, the J end lost 6 bases, and 21 bases lay between the germline ends. Germline V gives CDR1 LGHDT, CDR2 YNNKEL (reference sequence). The CDR3 bases are TGTGCCAGCAGCCAATGGATACTATCCCCCCAGGGGGATACGCAGTATTTT. Residues: CASSQWILSPQGDTQYF.

The chain combines TRBV30 with TRBJ1-1, with D possibly matching TRBD1 (5 bases). Trimming stripped 5 bases from V and 4 bases from J, with 14 bases between. The CDR3 covers 13 residues. Germline CDR1 GTSNPN, CDR2 SVGIG (reference sequence). This CDR3 reads CAWGQPGGTEAFF. Here the CDR3 DNA reads TGTGCCTGGGGCCAGCCGGGGGGCACTGAAGCTTTCTTT.

This chain links TRBV18 with TRBJ2-7; 9 bases are shared with TRBD1. The V segment lost 3 bases and the J segment 3 bases; nucleotides outside the gene matches: 6. The CDR3 is made up of 15 amino acids. CDR1 is KGHSH and CDR2 is LQKENI in the germline V gene. The CDR3 sequence: CASSPTGTGNYEQYF. CDR3 bases: TGTGCCAGCTCACCCACCGGGACAGGGAACTACGAGCAGTACTTC.

The gene calls are TRBV7-9 and TRBJ1-3, with D maybe TRBD1 (5 bases). The CDR3 consists of 15 residues. V was cut by 5 bases and J by 0 bases, with 11 bases left in between. Per the germline V gene, CDR1 is SEHNR and CDR2 is FQNEAQ (reference sequence). The CDR3 region has the DNA TGTGCCAGCAGCCCACCTGGGGCCTCTGGAAACACCATATATTTT. This encodes CASSPPGASGNTIYF. Variable domain in full (rest from reference TRBV7-9 and TRBJ1-3): DTGVSQNPRHKITKRGQNVTFRCDPISEHNRLYWYRQTLGQGPEFLTYFQNEAQLEKSRLLSDRFSAERPKGSFSTLEIQRTEQGDSAMYLCASSPPGASGNTIYFGEGSWLTVV.

The V and J genes are TRBV29-1 and TRBJ2-1; 8 bases map to TRBD2. J was trimmed by 6 bases and V by 4 bases; bases with no gene match: 11. Germline lookup yields CDR1 SQVTM and CDR2 ANQGSEA. The CDR3 loop spans 15 amino acids. CDR3 sequence: CSVAQRGKRGNEQFF. For the CDR3, the DNA is TGCAGCGTTGCCCAGCGGGGGAAGAGGGGCAATGAGCAGTTCTTC.

This chain joins TRBV9 and TRBJ2-5; D is possibly TRBD2 (5 bases). This CDR3 has 14 residues. Germline V gene sequence: CDR1 SGDLS, CDR2 YYNGEE. V was clipped by 0 bases and J by 7 bases, with 13 bases between them. CDR3 nucleotide sequence: TGTGCCAGCAGCGTAGCCGACTACCCGGGGACCCAGTACTTC. Its translation is CASSVADYPGTQYF. The full variable domain, in which reference TRBV9 and TRBJ2-5 provide the parts outside the CDR3, is DSGVTQTPKHLITATGQRVTLRCSPRSGDLSVYWYQQSLDQGLQFLIQYYNGEERAKGNILERFSAQQFPDLHSELNLSSLELGDSALYFCASSVADYPGTQYFGPGTRLLVL.

This sequence joins TRBV7-9 and TRBJ1-2, with 7 nucleotides matching TRBD1. The V gene end was trimmed by 5 bases and the J gene end by 3 bases; junction bases not matched to a gene: 6. Per the germline V gene, CDR1 is SEHNR and CDR2 is FQNEAQ (reference sequence). CDR3 size: 14 residues. CDR3 region: CASSPGQRDYGYTF. CDR3 DNA sequence: TGTGCCAGCAGCCCGGGACAGCGCGACTATGGCTACACCTTC.